A selection of T cell receptor beta chains follows, all from one sample in a study of shared clonotypes between healthy human individuals. Profiling relied on immunoSEQ multiplex PCR, and the TCRdb table lists in-frame clones only, not all of them. The table lists 1,500,000 or so clones, over 95% of them singletons, with about 1% in the top ten. The specimen sequenced was naive CD4+ T cells sorted from blood. These receptors originate from a man in his thirties or forties in good health. Both conserved end residues are part of each CDR3. Each record gives: CDR3 DNA, CDR3 protein, clone size, D gene, J gene, V gene. The D gene is left open where the match is weak. Only part of the rows carry a size: once, few, many, or a class if the clone is expanded.

CDR3nt: TGCGCCAGCAGCCAAGGATTAAGGGGAAGAGCGGTGAAGAGCACCGGGGAGCTGTTTTTT
CDR3aa: CASSQGLRGRAVKSTGELFF
abundance: NA
d_gene: NA
j_gene: TRBJ2-2
v_gene: TRBV4-1

CDR3nt: TGTGCCAGCAGCCTCTCGTTGGAGACCCAGTACTTC
CDR3aa: CASSLSLETQYF
abundance: few
d_gene: NA
j_gene: TRBJ2-5
v_gene: TRBV7-2

CDR3nt: TGTGCCAGCAGCTTAGACGGCCGGGCGAACACTGAAGCTTTCTTT
CDR3aa: CASSLDGRANTEAFF
abundance: once
d_gene: NA
j_gene: TRBJ1-1
v_gene: TRBV7-2

CDR3nt: TGTGCCAGCAGCCCGTGGACTACTGCTAGCACAGATACGCAGTATTTT
CDR3aa: CASSPWTTASTDTQYF
abundance: NA
d_gene: NA
j_gene: TRBJ2-3
v_gene: TRBV7-6

CDR3nt: TGCAGCGTTGAGAGCCCCGGTGGGGGGACAGAGGACACTGAAGCTTTCTTT
CDR3aa: CSVESPGGGTEDTEAFF
abundance: once
d_gene: TRBD1
j_gene: TRBJ1-1
v_gene: TRBV29-1

CDR3nt: TGTGCCAGCAGTCGGGCCGAATACGGAGCTTTCTTT
CDR3aa: CASSRAEYGAFF
abundance: NA
d_gene: NA
j_gene: TRBJ1-1
v_gene: TRBV28

CDR3nt: TGCAGCGTTGAGGGGACTAGCGGGACTAGCTACAATGAGCAGTTCTTC
CDR3aa: CSVEGTSGTSYNEQFF
abundance: NA
d_gene: TRBD2
j_gene: TRBJ2-1
v_gene: TRBV29-1

CDR3nt: TGTGCCAGCGGGGTATCTCGGAGGAACACTGAAGCTTTCTTT
CDR3aa: CASGVSRRNTEAFF
abundance: NA
d_gene: NA
j_gene: TRBJ1-1
v_gene: TRBV28

CDR3nt: TGCGCCAGCAGCCCCCAGGGGAACACTGAAGCTTTCTTT
CDR3aa: CASSPQGNTEAFF
abundance: NA
d_gene: NA
j_gene: TRBJ1-1
v_gene: TRBV5-1

CDR3nt: TGTGCCAGCAGCCGTAGCGGGAGGTCCTCCTACAATGAGCAGTTCTTC
CDR3aa: CASSRSGRSSYNEQFF
abundance: NA
d_gene: TRBD2
j_gene: TRBJ2-1
v_gene: TRBV9

CDR3nt: TGTGCCAGCAGCGAAATGGCATCCGCGGGAGCAGATACGCAGTATTTT
CDR3aa: CASSEMASAGADTQYF
abundance: NA
d_gene: TRBD2
j_gene: TRBJ2-3
v_gene: TRBV25-1

CDR3nt: TGCAGCGTTGAAAGGGGGCAGGGTGAAAAACTGTTTTTT
CDR3aa: CSVERGQGEKLFF
abundance: NA
d_gene: TRBD1
j_gene: TRBJ1-4
v_gene: TRBV29-1

CDR3nt: TGTGCCAGCAGCCCACCCTTTTGGCGGGACTCCTACAATGAGCAGTTCTTC
CDR3aa: CASSPPFWRDSYNEQFF
abundance: NA
d_gene: NA
j_gene: TRBJ2-1
v_gene: TRBV2

CDR3nt: TGTGCCAGCAGCAACACCAGGGCGTGGGTTGGCACTAATGAAAAACTGTTTTTT
CDR3aa: CASSNTRAWVGTNEKLFF
abundance: once
d_gene: NA
j_gene: TRBJ1-4
v_gene: TRBV21-1

CDR3nt: TGTGCCAGCAGCTTACAGGGCAAGACAGATACGCAGTATTTT
CDR3aa: CASSLQGKTDTQYF
abundance: NA
d_gene: NA
j_gene: TRBJ2-3
v_gene: TRBV11-2

CDR3nt: TGTGCTAGTGCCTTGGAGCTCTCGCTTGATACGCAGTATTTT
CDR3aa: CASALELSLDTQYF
abundance: NA
d_gene: NA
j_gene: TRBJ2-3
v_gene: TRBV12-5

CDR3nt: TGCGCCAGCAGCTTGGCCCAGCTCATATTAGGCTCTGGAAACACCATATATTTT
CDR3aa: CASSLAQLILGSGNTIYF
abundance: once
d_gene: NA
j_gene: TRBJ1-3
v_gene: TRBV5-1

CDR3nt: TGTGCCAGCAGCCAAGGAACGGCACAGGACTCCTACGAGCAGTACTTC
CDR3aa: CASSQGTAQDSYEQYF
abundance: NA
d_gene: NA
j_gene: TRBJ2-7
v_gene: TRBV4-2

CDR3nt: TGCGCCAGCAGCTTAGCGGGAGTAGGGGGCAATGAGCAGTTCTTC
CDR3aa: CASSLAGVGGNEQFF
abundance: NA
d_gene: TRBD2
j_gene: TRBJ2-1
v_gene: TRBV5-1

CDR3nt: TGTGCCAGCTCCCCTATGGGTGAAGCTTTCTTT
CDR3aa: CASSPMGEAFF
abundance: NA
d_gene: NA
j_gene: TRBJ1-1
v_gene: TRBV18

CDR3nt: TGTGCCAGCAGCTCCCGGACTTGGGAGGGAGCCCAATACAATGAGCAGTTCTTC
CDR3aa: CASSSRTWEGAQYNEQFF
abundance: NA
d_gene: TRBD2
j_gene: TRBJ2-1
v_gene: TRBV5-4

CDR3nt: TGTGCCATCAGCGGACTAGCGGGAGCCCTCCAAGAGACCCAGTACTTC
CDR3aa: CAISGLAGALQETQYF
abundance: NA
d_gene: TRBD2
j_gene: TRBJ2-5
v_gene: TRBV10-3

CDR3nt: TGCGCCAGCAGCTTGGAGACAGGGTTCACCGGGGAGCTGTTTTTT
CDR3aa: CASSLETGFTGELFF
abundance: NA
d_gene: TRBD1
j_gene: TRBJ2-2
v_gene: TRBV5-1

CDR3nt: TGTGCCAGCAAGGATACCGTGGGGACGGGCCCCGAGCAGTACTTC
CDR3aa: CASKDTVGTGPEQYF
abundance: NA
d_gene: NA
j_gene: TRBJ2-7
v_gene: TRBV2

CDR3nt: TGTGCCAGCAGTTTAGGTCCAGGGGCTGGCTACACCTTC
CDR3aa: CASSLGPGAGYTF
abundance: NA
d_gene: NA
j_gene: TRBJ1-2
v_gene: TRBV28

CDR3nt: TGTGCCAGCAGCTTAGGACTGGCGGCTGATACGCAGTATTTT
CDR3aa: CASSLGLAADTQYF
abundance: NA
d_gene: NA
j_gene: TRBJ2-3
v_gene: TRBV7-2

CDR3nt: TGTGCCAGCAGCGTAGGGGGTTTGCGCTCCTACGAGCAGTACTTC
CDR3aa: CASSVGGLRSYEQYF
abundance: once
d_gene: NA
j_gene: TRBJ2-7
v_gene: TRBV9

CDR3nt: TGTGCCAGCAGTTCGATGACTAGCGGGGTAACAAATACGCAGTATTTT
CDR3aa: CASSSMTSGVTNTQYF
abundance: NA
d_gene: TRBD2
j_gene: TRBJ2-3
v_gene: TRBV27

CDR3nt: TGTGCCAGCAGACGTACGGGAGGAGGGACAGATACGCAGTATTTT
CDR3aa: CASRRTGGGTDTQYF
abundance: NA
d_gene: TRBD2
j_gene: TRBJ2-3
v_gene: TRBV14

CDR3nt: TGTGCCAGCAGTTACTCGGAAACTCGCGAGCAGTACTTC
CDR3aa: CASSYSETREQYF
abundance: NA
d_gene: NA
j_gene: TRBJ2-7
v_gene: TRBV6-6

CDR3nt: TGTGCCACCACCCCCCGGGACAGGCCCCAAGAGACCCAGTACTTC
CDR3aa: CATTPRDRPQETQYF
abundance: NA
d_gene: TRBD1
j_gene: TRBJ2-5
v_gene: TRBV18

CDR3nt: TGTGCCATCAGTGGAAGGGAAAGGAGCTCCTACAATGAGCAGTTCTTC
CDR3aa: CAISGRERSSYNEQFF
abundance: NA
d_gene: NA
j_gene: TRBJ2-1
v_gene: TRBV10-3

CDR3nt: TGTGCCAGCAGCTTAACCCGGAGTACGCAGTATTTT
CDR3aa: CASSLTRSTQYF
abundance: NA
d_gene: NA
j_gene: TRBJ2-3
v_gene: TRBV7-8

CDR3nt: TGCGCCAGCAGCTTAACAGCGAACACCGGGGAGCTGTTTTTT
CDR3aa: CASSLTANTGELFF
abundance: NA
d_gene: NA
j_gene: TRBJ2-2
v_gene: TRBV5-1

CDR3nt: TGTGCCAGCAGCTCCGGAGCAGAGACCCAGTACTTC
CDR3aa: CASSSGAETQYF
abundance: NA
d_gene: NA
j_gene: TRBJ2-5
v_gene: TRBV11-3

CDR3nt: TGCGCCAGCAGCCGGGGACACCGAGCTAACTATGGCTACACCTTC
CDR3aa: CASSRGHRANYGYTF
abundance: NA
d_gene: NA
j_gene: TRBJ1-2
v_gene: TRBV4-3

CDR3nt: TGCGCCAGCAGCTTGGTCGCGGGGTCCTACGAGCAGTACTTC
CDR3aa: CASSLVAGSYEQYF
abundance: NA
d_gene: NA
j_gene: TRBJ2-7
v_gene: TRBV5-1

CDR3nt: TGTGCCAGCAGTTTGGATCGTGGAGCCAACACTGAAGCTTTCTTT
CDR3aa: CASSLDRGANTEAFF
abundance: NA
d_gene: NA
j_gene: TRBJ1-1
v_gene: TRBV6-5

CDR3nt: TGTGCCAGCAGTTCGAAGTTTGACGGACCGAACACTGAAGCTTTCTTT
CDR3aa: CASSSKFDGPNTEAFF
abundance: once
d_gene: NA
j_gene: TRBJ1-1
v_gene: TRBV28

CDR3nt: TGCGCCAGCAGCTTGGCCGTACTAGCGGAGGGCTCCTACGAGCAGTACTTC
CDR3aa: CASSLAVLAEGSYEQYF
abundance: NA
d_gene: TRBD2
j_gene: TRBJ2-7
v_gene: TRBV5-1